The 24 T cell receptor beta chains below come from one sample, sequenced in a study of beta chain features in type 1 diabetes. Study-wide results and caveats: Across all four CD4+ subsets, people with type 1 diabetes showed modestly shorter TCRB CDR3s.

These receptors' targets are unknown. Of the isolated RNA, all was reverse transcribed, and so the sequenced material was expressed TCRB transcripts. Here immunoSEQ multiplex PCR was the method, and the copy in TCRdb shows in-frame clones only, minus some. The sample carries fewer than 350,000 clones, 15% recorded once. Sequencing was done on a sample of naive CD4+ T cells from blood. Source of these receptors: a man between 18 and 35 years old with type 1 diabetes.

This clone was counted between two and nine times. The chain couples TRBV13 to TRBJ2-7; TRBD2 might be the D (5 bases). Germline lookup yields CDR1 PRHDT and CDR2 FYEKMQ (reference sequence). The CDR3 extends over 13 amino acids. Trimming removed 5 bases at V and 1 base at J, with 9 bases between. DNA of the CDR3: TGTGCCAGCAGCCTCCCGGGGTCCTACGAGCAGTACTTC. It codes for CASSLPGSYEQYF. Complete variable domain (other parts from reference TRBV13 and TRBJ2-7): AAGVIQSPRHLIKEKRETATLKCYPIPRHDTVYWYQQGPGQDPQFLISFYEKMQSDKGSIPDRFSAQQFSDYHSELNMSSLELGDSALYFCASSLPGSYEQYFGPGTRLTVT.

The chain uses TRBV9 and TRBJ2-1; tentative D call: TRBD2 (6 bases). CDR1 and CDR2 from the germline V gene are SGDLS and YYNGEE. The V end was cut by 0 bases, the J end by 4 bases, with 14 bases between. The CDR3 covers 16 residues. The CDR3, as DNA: TGTGCCAGCAGCGTAGAGGGTGGGAGGTATTACAATGAGCAGTTCTTC. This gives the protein CASSVEGGRYYNEQFF. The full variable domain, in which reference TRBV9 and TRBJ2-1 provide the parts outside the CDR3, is DSGVTQTPKHLITATGQRVTLRCSPRSGDLSVYWYQQSLDQGLQFLIQYYNGEERAKGNILERFSAQQFPDLHSELNLSSLELGDSALYFCASSVEGGRYYNEQFFGPGTRLTVL.

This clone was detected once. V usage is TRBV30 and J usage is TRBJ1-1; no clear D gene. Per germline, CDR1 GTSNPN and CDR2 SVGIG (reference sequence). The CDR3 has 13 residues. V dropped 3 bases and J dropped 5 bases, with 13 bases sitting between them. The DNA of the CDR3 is TGTGCCTGGAGGGAGGTTCGAAGGACTGAAGCTTTCTTT. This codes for CAWREVRRTEAFF.

CDR3 in DNA: TGTGCCAGCAGAAGGGACAGGGGAACTGAAGCTTTCTTT. Its protein product is CASRRDRGTEAFF. The V gene is TRBV25-1, the J gene TRBJ1-1, with 10 nucleotides matching TRBD1. The germline gives CDR1 MGHDK, CDR2 SYGVNS. V shed 6 bases, J shed 5 bases, and the junction held 3 bases outside the gene matches. This CDR3 is 13 amino acids long. Based on the CDR3 plus reference TRBV25-1 and TRBJ1-1, the full variable domain is EADIYQTPRYLVIGTGKKITLECSQTMGHDKMYWYQQDPGMELHLIHYSYGVNSTEKGDLSSESTVSRIRTEHFPLTLESARPSHTSQYLCASRRDRGTEAFFGQGTRLTVV.

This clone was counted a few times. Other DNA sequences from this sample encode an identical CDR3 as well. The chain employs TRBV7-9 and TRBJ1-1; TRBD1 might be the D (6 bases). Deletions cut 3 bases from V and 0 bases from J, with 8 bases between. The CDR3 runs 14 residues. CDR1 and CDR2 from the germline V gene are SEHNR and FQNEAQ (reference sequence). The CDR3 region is CASSFQGLNTEAFF. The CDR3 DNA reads TGTGCCAGCAGCTTCCAGGGGTTGAACACTGAAGCTTTCTTT.

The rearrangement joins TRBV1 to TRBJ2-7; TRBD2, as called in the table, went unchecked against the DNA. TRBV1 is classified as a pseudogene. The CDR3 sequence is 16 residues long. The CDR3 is CTSSLRTSGTTYEQYF. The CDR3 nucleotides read TGCACCAGCAGCCTTCGGACTAGCGGGACTACCTACGAGCAGTACTTC.

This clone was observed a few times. CDR3: CASGQGTNQETQYF. In DNA form, the CDR3 reads TGCGCCAGCGGACAGGGGACGAACCAAGAGACCCAGTACTTC. The J gene is TRBJ2-5, the V gene TRBV5-1, with 9 nucleotides matching TRBD1. Germline V CDR1 and CDR2: SGHRS, YFSETQ. V dropped 7 bases and J dropped 0; count of bases not matched to a gene: 4. The CDR3 extends over 14 amino acids.

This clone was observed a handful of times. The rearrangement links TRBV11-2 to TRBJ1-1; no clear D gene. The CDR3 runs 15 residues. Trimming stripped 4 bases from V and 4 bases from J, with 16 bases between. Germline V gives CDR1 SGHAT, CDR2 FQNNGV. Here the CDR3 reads CASSSRRGRATEAFF. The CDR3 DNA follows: TGTGCCAGCAGCTCCCGGCGGGGTAGGGCCACTGAAGCTTTCTTT.

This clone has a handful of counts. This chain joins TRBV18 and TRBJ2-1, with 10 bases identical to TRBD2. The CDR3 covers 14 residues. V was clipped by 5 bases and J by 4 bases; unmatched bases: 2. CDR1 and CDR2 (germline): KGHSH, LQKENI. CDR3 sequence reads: CASSTSGTYNEQFF. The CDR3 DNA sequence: TGTGCCAGCTCAACTAGCGGGACTTACAATGAGCAGTTCTTC.

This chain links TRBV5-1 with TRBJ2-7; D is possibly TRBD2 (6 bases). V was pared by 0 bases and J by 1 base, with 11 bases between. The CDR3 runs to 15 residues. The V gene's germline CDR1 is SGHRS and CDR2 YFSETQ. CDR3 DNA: TGCGCCAGCAGCTTGGGCGGGGCGCGATCCTACGAGCAGTACTTC. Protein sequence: CASSLGGARSYEQYF. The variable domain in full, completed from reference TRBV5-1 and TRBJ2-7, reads KAGVTQTPRYLIKTRGQQVTLSCSPISGHRSVSWYQQTPGQGLQFLFEYFSETQRNKGNFPGRFSGRQFSNSRSEMNVSTLELGDSALYLCASSLGGARSYEQYFGPGTRLTVT.

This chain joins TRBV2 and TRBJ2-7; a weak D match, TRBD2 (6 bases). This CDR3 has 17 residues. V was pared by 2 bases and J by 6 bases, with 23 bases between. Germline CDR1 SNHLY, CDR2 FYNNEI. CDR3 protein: CASSESRRRGAQGEQYF. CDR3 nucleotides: TGTGCCAGCAGTGAATCCCGGAGGCGGGGCGCTCAAGGCGAGCAGTACTTC.

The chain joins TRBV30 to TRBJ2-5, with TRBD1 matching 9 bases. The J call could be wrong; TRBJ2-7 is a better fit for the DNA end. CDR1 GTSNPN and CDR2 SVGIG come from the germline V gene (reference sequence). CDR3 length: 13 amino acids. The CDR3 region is CAPPGQGPYEQYF. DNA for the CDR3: TGTGCACCGCCGGGACAGGGCCCCTACGAGCAGTACTTC.

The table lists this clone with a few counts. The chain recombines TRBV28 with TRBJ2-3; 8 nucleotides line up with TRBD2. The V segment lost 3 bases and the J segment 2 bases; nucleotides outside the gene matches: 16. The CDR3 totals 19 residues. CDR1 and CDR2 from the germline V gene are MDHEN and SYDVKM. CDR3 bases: TGTGCCAGCAGTTTTGGTTTTTTAACTCCAGCGGGGGACACAGATACGCAGTATTTT. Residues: CASSFGFLTPAGDTDTQYF.

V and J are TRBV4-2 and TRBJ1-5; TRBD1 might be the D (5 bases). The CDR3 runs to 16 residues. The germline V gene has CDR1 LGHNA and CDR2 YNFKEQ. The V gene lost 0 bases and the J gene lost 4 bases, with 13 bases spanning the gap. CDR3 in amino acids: CASSQDQGKGNQPQHF. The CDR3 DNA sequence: TGTGCCAGCAGCCAAGATCAAGGGAAGGGGAATCAGCCCCAGCATTTT.

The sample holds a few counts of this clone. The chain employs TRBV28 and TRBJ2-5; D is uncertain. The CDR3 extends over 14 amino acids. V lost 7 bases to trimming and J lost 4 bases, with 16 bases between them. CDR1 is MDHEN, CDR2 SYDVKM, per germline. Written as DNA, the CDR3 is TGTGCCAGCAACGATGGAACAGTTCTAGAGACCCAGTACTTC. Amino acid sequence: CASNDGTVLETQYF.

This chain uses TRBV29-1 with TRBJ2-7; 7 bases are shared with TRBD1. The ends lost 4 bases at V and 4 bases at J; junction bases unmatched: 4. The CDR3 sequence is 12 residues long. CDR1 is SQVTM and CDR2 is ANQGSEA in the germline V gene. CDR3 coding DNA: TGCAGCGTTGGGTGGACAGGTTACGAGCAGTACTTC. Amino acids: CSVGWTGYEQYF.

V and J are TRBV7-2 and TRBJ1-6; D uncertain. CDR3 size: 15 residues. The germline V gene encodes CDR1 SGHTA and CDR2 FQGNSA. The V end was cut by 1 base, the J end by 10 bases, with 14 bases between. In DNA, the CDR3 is TGTGCCAGCAGCTTAGAAGCCCATACGGGGTCACCCCTCCACTTT. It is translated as CASSLEAHTGSPLHF.

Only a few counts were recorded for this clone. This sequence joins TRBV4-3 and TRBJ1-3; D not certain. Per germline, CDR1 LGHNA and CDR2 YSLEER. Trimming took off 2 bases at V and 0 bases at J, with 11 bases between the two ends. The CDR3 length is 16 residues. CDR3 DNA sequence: TGCGCCAGCAGCCAATCCTTCATCAGCTCTGGAAACACCATATATTTT. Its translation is CASSQSFISSGNTIYF.

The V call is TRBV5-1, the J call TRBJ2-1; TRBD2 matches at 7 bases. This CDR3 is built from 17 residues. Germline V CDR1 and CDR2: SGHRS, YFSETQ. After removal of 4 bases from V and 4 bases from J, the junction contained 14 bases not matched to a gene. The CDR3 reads CASSPSVAGAPYNEQFF. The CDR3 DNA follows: TGCGCCAGCAGCCCTTCTGTAGCGGGCGCCCCTTACAATGAGCAGTTCTTC. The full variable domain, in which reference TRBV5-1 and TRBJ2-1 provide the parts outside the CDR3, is KAGVTQTPRYLIKTRGQQVTLSCSPISGHRSVSWYQQTPGQGLQFLFEYFSETQRNKGNFPGRFSGRQFSNSRSEMNVSTLELGDSALYLCASSPSVAGAPYNEQFFGPGTRLTVL.

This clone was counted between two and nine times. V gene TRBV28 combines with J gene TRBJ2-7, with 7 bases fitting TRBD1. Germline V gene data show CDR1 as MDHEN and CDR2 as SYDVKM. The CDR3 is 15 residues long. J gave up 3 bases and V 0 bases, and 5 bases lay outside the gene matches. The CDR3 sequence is CASSLWAGGDYEQYF. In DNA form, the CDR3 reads TGTGCCAGCAGTTTATGGGCAGGGGGTGACTACGAGCAGTACTTC.

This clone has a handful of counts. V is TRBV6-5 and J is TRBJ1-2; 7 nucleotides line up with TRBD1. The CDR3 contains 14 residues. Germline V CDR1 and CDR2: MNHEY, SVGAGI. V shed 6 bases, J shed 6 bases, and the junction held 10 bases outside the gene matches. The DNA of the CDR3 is TGTGCCAGCAGCTCTATACGGGACAGTGATGGCTACACCTTC. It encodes CASSSIRDSDGYTF.

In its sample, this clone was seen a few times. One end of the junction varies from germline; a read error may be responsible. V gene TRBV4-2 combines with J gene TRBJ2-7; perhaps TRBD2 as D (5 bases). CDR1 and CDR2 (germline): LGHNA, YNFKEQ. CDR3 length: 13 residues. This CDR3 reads CASSQGRSGLPHF. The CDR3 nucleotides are TGTGCCAGCAGCCAAGGGAGGAGCGGCCTTCCGCACTTC.

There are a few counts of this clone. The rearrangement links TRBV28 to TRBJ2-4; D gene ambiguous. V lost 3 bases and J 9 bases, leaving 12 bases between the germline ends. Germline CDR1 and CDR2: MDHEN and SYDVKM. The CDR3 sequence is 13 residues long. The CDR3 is CASSFPGSGIQYF. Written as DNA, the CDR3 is TGTGCCAGCAGTTTCCCCGGTAGTGGCATTCAGTACTTC.

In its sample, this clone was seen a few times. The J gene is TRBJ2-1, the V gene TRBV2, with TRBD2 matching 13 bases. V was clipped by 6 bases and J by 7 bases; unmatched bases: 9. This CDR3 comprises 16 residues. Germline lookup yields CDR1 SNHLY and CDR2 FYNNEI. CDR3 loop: CASSALGLAGANEQFF. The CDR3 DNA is TGTGCCAGCAGCGCTCTAGGACTAGCGGGAGCTAATGAGCAGTTCTTC.